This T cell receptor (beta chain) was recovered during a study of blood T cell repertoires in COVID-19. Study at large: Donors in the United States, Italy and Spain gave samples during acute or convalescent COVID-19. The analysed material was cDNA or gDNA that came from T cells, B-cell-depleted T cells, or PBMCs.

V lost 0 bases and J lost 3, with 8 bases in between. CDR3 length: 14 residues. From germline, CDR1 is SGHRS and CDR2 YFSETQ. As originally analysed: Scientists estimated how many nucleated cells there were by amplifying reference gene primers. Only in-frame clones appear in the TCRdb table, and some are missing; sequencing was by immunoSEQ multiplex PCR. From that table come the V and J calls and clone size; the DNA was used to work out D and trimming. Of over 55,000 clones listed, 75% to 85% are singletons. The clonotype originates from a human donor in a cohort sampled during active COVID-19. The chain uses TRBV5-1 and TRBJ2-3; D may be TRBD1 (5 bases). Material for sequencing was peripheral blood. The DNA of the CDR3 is TGCGCCAGCAGCTTGGTCAGGGTAACAGATACGCAGTATTTT. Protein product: CASSLVRVTDTQYF.